One and the same sample provided the 26 T cell receptor beta chains below, sequenced in a study of immune evolution from preneoplasia to lung adenocarcinoma (dated by TCRdb to 2020 to 2023). The library was generated by the immunoSEQ multiplex PCR assay. TCRdb re-hosts the immuneACCESS table, in-frame sequences only. Its copies lack some clones; in the studies checked, an unresolved V gene accounts for under half of them, and the cause for the rest is not known. This sample gives approximately 5,100 clones in total; 76% of them show up just once. Under 9% of the sample belongs to the ten largest clones. Sequenced: FFPE adjacent normal lung tissue. Receptor source: a person between 60 and 79 years old with lung adenocarcinoma.

This clone was counted only a few times. This chain connects TRBV5-6 to TRBJ2-2, with a possible D match to TRBD2 (6 bases). Per germline, CDR1 SGHDT and CDR2 YYEEEE. This CDR3 region has 16 residues. V lost 1 base and J lost 5, with 15 bases in between. CDR3 in DNA: TGTGCCAGCAGCTTGAATAGCGGAGGGTGGACCGGGGAGCTGTTTTTT. As protein: CASSLNSGGWTGELFF.

This clone was recorded once. This sequence joins TRBV11-1 and TRBJ2-5, with D possibly being TRBD2 (5 bases). Judging by the DNA end, TRBJ2-7 fits better; the J call may be wrong. The germline CDR1 and CDR2 sequences are SGHAT and FQDESV (reference sequence). This CDR3 has 16 residues. The CDR3 coding sequence is TGTGCCAGCAGCCCCTCCGGGGTCCTAGGGCCCGTCGAGCAGTACTTC. Its protein product is CASSPSGVLGPVEQYF.

V is TRBV4-1 and J is TRBJ1-1, with a weak D call TRBD1 (5 bases). Germline V gene lookup returns CDR1 MGHRA and CDR2 YSYEKL. The CDR3 is 14 amino acids. Trimming removed 2 bases from V and 1 base from J, with 8 bases in between. CDR3 in amino acids: CASSQRQTNTEAFF. CDR3 DNA: TGCGCCAGCAGCCAACGACAGACGAACACTGAAGCTTTCTTT.

The genes are TRBV5-1 and TRBJ2-1; D is unclear. This CDR3 contains 15 residues. The V and J ends lost 0 bases and 6 bases respectively, with 13 bases between them. In germline, CDR1 is SGHRS, CDR2 YFSETQ. CDR3 sequence (DNA): TGCGCCAGCAGCTTGGAGAGCAGACCCAGCAATGAGCAGTTCTTC. Encoded protein: CASSLESRPSNEQFF.

This chain joins TRBV2 and TRBJ2-7, with TRBD2 as a possible D gene (6 bases). This CDR3 comprises 12 residues. Germline V gives CDR1 SNHLY, CDR2 FYNNEI. Trimming removed 7 bases at V and 7 bases at J, with 14 bases between. For the CDR3, the DNA is TGTGCCAGCAACCCGGAGGGGTGGGAGCAGTACTTC. Protein product: CASNPEGWEQYF.

The gene calls are TRBV27 and TRBJ2-2, with TRBD1 matching over 9 bases. The germline V gene encodes CDR1 MNHEY and CDR2 SMNVEV (reference sequence). The junction had 13 bases not matched to a gene; V was cut back by 3 bases and J by 2 bases. The CDR3 runs to 19 residues. The CDR3 is CASSFLGFGQGPNTGELFF. CDR3 nucleotide sequence: TGTGCCAGCAGTTTTTTGGGGTTTGGACAGGGGCCTAACACCGGGGAGCTGTTTTTT.

This chain links TRBV5-1 with TRBJ2-4; 8 positions agree with TRBD2. Per the germline V gene, CDR1 is SGHRS and CDR2 is YFSETQ. Trimming cost V 0 bases and J 0 bases; bases outside gene matches: 8. CDR3 length equals 18 residues. CDR3 in DNA: TGCGCCAGCAGCTTGGTCGGTCGGGGGGGTCTAGCCAAAAACATTCAGTACTTC. It codes for CASSLVGRGGLAKNIQYF.

The chain has TRBV7-3 and TRBJ1-1; no firm D call. The CDR3 is 13 residues long. V was shortened by 8 bases and J by 7 bases, with 17 bases between the two germline ends. Germline CDR1 reads SGHTA; CDR2 reads FQGTGA. The CDR3: CASGVLPGVEAFF. CDR3 bases: TGTGCCAGCGGGGTTCTGCCGGGAGTTGAAGCTTTCTTT.

This chain connects TRBV4-3 to TRBJ1-2; perhaps TRBD1 as D (5 bases). The V end lost 1 base, the J end lost 2 bases, and 11 bases lay between the germline ends. Germline V CDR1 and CDR2: LGHNA, YSLEER. The CDR3 covers 15 residues. The DNA for the CDR3 is TGCGCCAGCAGCCAAGGGCACCGGGACAACTATGGCTACACCTTC. Its protein is CASSQGHRDNYGYTF.

The rearrangement uses TRBV11-1 and TRBJ2-1; TRBD1 matches 7 bases. The CDR3 contains 15 residues. With 5 bases clipped from V and 1 base from J, the junction kept 5 bases outside the gene matches. The germline CDR1 and CDR2 sequences are SGHAT and FQDESV (reference sequence). CDR3 DNA: TGTGCCAGCAGCACGGGACAGATTTCCTACAATGAGCAGTTCTTC. Translating it yields CASSTGQISYNEQFF.

This clone appeared a few times. V usage is TRBV29-1 and J usage is TRBJ2-3, with TRBD1 matching over 8 bases. The CDR3 length is 15 residues. Losses at the gene ends were 4 bases for V and 2 bases for J; bases not matched to a gene: 8. The germline V gene has CDR1 SQVTM and CDR2 ANQGSEA. This CDR3 reads CSVAGDRGVTDTQYF. In DNA, the CDR3 is TGCAGCGTTGCCGGCGACAGGGGTGTCACAGATACGCAGTATTTT.

The chain couples TRBV28 to TRBJ1-2; possible D gene TRBD1, 5 bases. Germline V gene lookup returns CDR1 MDHEN and CDR2 SYDVKM. Trimming took off 2 bases at V and 7 bases at J, with 14 bases between the two ends. The length of the CDR3 is 14 residues. The CDR3 DNA sequence: TGTGCCAGCAGTTTAACCTCGTTGAGGGGTGGCTACACCTTC. Translating gives CASSLTSLRGGYTF.

The V gene is TRBV6-1, the J gene TRBJ1-1; D gene uncertain. V lost 7 bases and J lost 0, with 6 bases in between. Germline V gene data show CDR1 as MNHNS and CDR2 as SASEGT. CDR3 length equals 12 residues. In DNA form, the CDR3 reads TGTGCCAGCAACCAGGTGAACACTGAAGCTTTCTTT. Translated, it gives CASNQVNTEAFF.

The chain carries TRBV19 and TRBJ1-4, with 9 nucleotides matching TRBD1. There are 14 residues in the CDR3. Germline assignment: CDR1 LNHDA and CDR2 SQIVND (reference sequence). The V gene end was trimmed by 5 bases and the J gene end by 8 bases; junction bases not matched to a gene: 6. The CDR3 is CASSLGQGPEKLFF. The CDR3 nucleotides read TGTGCCAGTAGTTTGGGACAGGGTCCGGAAAAACTGTTTTTT.

CDR3 coding DNA: TGTGCCTGGAGTATGGACGGGACCTACAATGAGCAGTTCTTC. Translated, it gives CAWSMDGTYNEQFF. The chain joins TRBV30 to TRBJ2-1; D is perhaps TRBD2 (5 bases). Trimming stripped 2 bases from V and 2 bases from J, with 10 bases between. The length of the CDR3 is 14 residues. Germline CDR1 and CDR2: GTSNPN and SVGIG (reference sequence).

The chain uses TRBV5-1 and TRBJ1-2; maybe TRBD1 (5 bases). The CDR3 is 13 amino acids. From germline, CDR1 is SGHRS and CDR2 YFSETQ. V lost 4 bases and J lost 2, with 9 bases in between. The CDR3 DNA is TGCGCCAGCAGCCTGGACAAGAACTATGGCTACACCTTC. Its translation: CASSLDKNYGYTF.

This chain connects TRBV5-6 to TRBJ1-6; 7 bases agree with TRBD1. The CDR3 is 16 residues long. Trimming took 1 base from V and 5 from J; bases not matched to a gene: 6. CDR1 SGHDT and CDR2 YYEEEE come from the germline V gene. CDR3 in amino acids: CASSLPGTVNNSPLHF. In DNA, the CDR3 is TGTGCCAGCAGCTTGCCTGGGACAGTGAATAATTCACCCCTCCACTTT. The whole variable domain, filled in from reference TRBV5-6 and TRBJ1-6, reads DAGVTQSPTHLIKTRGQQVTLRCSPKSGHDTVSWYQQALGQGPQFIFQYYEEEERQRGNFPDRFSGHQFPNYSSELNVNALLLGDSALYLCASSLPGTVNNSPLHFGNGTRLTVT.

The table lists this clone with a few counts. This sequence joins TRBV7-3 and TRBJ2-5, with TRBD1 matching 9 bases. V dropped 6 bases and J dropped 5; count of bases not matched to a gene: 7. CDR1 is SGHTA, CDR2 FQGTGA, per germline. The CDR3 extends over 14 amino acids. Here the CDR3 DNA reads TGTGCCAGCAGTCGAGGGACAGGGATGGAGACCCAGTACTTC. Translated: CASSRGTGMETQYF.

The CDR3 here is CASNPGADTEAFF. The CDR3 DNA is TGTGCCAGCAACCCGGGGGCGGACACTGAAGCTTTCTTT. The chain uses TRBV6-6 and TRBJ1-1; D is perhaps TRBD1 (6 bases). Trimming removed 7 bases at V and 3 bases at J, with 12 bases between. CDR3 length equals 13 residues. Germline loops: CDR1 MNHNY, CDR2 SVGAGI (reference sequence).

V gene TRBV7-6 combines with J gene TRBJ1-1, with a possible D match to TRBD1 (5 bases). Germline V gene data show CDR1 as SGHVS and CDR2 as FNYEAQ. Trimming stripped 2 bases from V and 5 bases from J, with 9 bases between. The CDR3 sequence is 13 residues long. The CDR3 nucleotides read TGTGCCAGCAGCTTAAGCGGGGGGACTGAAGCTTTCTTT. Encoded protein: CASSLSGGTEAFF.

The chain recombines TRBV19 with TRBJ2-1; D is possibly TRBD1 (5 bases). CDR1 LNHDA and CDR2 SQIVND come from the germline V gene (reference sequence). V shed 8 bases and J shed 2 bases, with 13 bases lying between them. The CDR3 sequence is 14 residues long. CDR3 protein: CASRDSVAYNEQFF. The CDR3 region has the DNA TGTGCCAGTCGTGACAGCGTTGCCTACAATGAGCAGTTCTTC.

The chain joins TRBV5-1 to TRBJ1-1, with D maybe TRBD1 (5 bases). The V and J ends lost 4 bases and 3 bases respectively, with 16 bases between them. The length of the CDR3 is 15 residues. The germline CDR1 and CDR2 sequences are SGHRS and YFSETQ. The CDR3 reads CASSEQDNRYTEAFF. Written as DNA, the CDR3 is TGCGCCAGCAGCGAACAGGATAATCGGTACACTGAAGCTTTCTTT.

The chain combines TRBV4-1 with TRBJ1-6, with D hard to call. The CDR3 covers 17 residues. From germline, CDR1 is MGHRA and CDR2 YSYEKL. V gave up 0 bases and J gave up 7 bases, with 16 bases separating them. CDR3 protein: CASSQDRKGAQNSPLHF. The CDR3 DNA is TGCGCCAGCAGCCAAGATCGCAAGGGTGCCCAGAATTCACCCCTCCACTTT.

By proportion, this clone is large (0.1 to 1%). The chain couples TRBV9 to TRBJ2-1; 7 bases line up with TRBD2. CDR1 and CDR2 from the germline V gene are SGDLS and YYNGEE. V shed 0 bases and J 7 bases; nucleotides not matched to a gene: 4. The CDR3 runs to 14 residues. The CDR3 reads CASSVAGGTNEQFF. CDR3 coding DNA: TGTGCCAGCAGCGTAGCGGGGGGAACAAATGAGCAGTTCTTC.

The table lists this clone with a count of one. The junction shows a germline mismatch at one end, possibly a read error. The gene calls are TRBV6-1 and TRBJ1-5; TRBD1 aligns across 7 bases. The CDR3 is 14 amino acids. Per the germline V gene, CDR1 is MNHNS and CDR2 is SASEGT. For the CDR3, the DNA is TGTGCCAGCAGAGAAGGGGGCTCGCATCAGCCCCAGCATTTT. Residues: CASREGGSHQPQHF.

The chain employs TRBV9 and TRBJ2-5; a possible D gene is TRBD2 (5 bases). There are 13 residues in the CDR3. Trimming took off 3 bases at V and 2 bases at J, with 8 bases between the two ends. Germline V CDR1 and CDR2: SGDLS, YYNGEE. This chain's CDR3 is CASSASPQETQYF. The CDR3 DNA reads TGTGCCAGCAGCGCTAGCCCGCAAGAGACCCAGTACTTC.